These 16 T cell receptor beta chains were sequenced from one sample in a study of T cell repertoires in cytomegalovirus infection. MiXCR was run by TCRdb on the reads, yielding one entry per CDR3 protein. The sample lists more than 200,000 distinct CDR3 sequences; 9.1% were seen once. Sequenced input: PBMCs. The receptors originated from a human donor in good health (CMV status not recorded). Some clones in this sample may be carry-over from other donors' samples.

The rearrangement uses TRBV28 and TRBJ2-7; TRBD2 agrees at 10 bases. J lost 0 bases, V lost 5 bases, and 10 bases had no gene match. In germline, CDR1 is MDHEN, CDR2 SYDVKM. The CDR3 consists of 17 residues. Here the CDR3 DNA reads TGTGCCAGCAGTACACAACGGACTAGCGGAAGCTCCTACGAGCAGTACTTC. Amino acid sequence: CASSTQRTSGSSYEQYF.

This clonotype has a count of ten or more. The J gene is TRBJ1-1, the V gene TRBV7-8; D unclear. CDR1 is SGHVS and CDR2 is FQNEAQ in the germline V gene. The CDR3 consists of 13 residues. Trimming pared 1 base from V and 11 bases from J, leaving 14 bases between. Here the CDR3 reads CASSLGKNLVAFF. The CDR3 nucleotides are TGTGCCAGCAGCTTAGGGAAGAACTTAGTGGCTTTCTTT.

The sample holds many counts of this clonotype. The V gene is TRBV19, the J gene TRBJ2-1; the D gene is possibly TRBD2 (5 bases). This CDR3 region has 14 residues. Trimming shortened V by 7 bases and J by 6 bases, and 16 bases separated the two germline ends. The germline V gene has CDR1 LNHDA and CDR2 SQIVND (reference sequence). The CDR3 here is CASKVAHGGNEQFF. In DNA, the CDR3 is TGTGCCAGTAAGGTGGCGCATGGAGGCAATGAGCAGTTCTTC.

There are a few counts of this clonotype. This chain uses TRBV7-2 with TRBJ2-7, with 14 bases lining up with TRBD2. Germline loops: CDR1 SGHTA, CDR2 FQGNSA. The V and J ends lost 5 bases and 3 bases, in that order; junction bases with no gene match: 6. This CDR3 is 16 amino acids long. The CDR3 loop is CASSPEGLAGDYEQYF. Here the CDR3 DNA reads TGTGCCAGCAGCCCTGAGGGACTAGCGGGGGACTACGAGCAGTACTTC.

The chain links TRBV5-5 to TRBJ2-7; TRBD2 might be the D (6 bases). Germline values: CDR1 SGHKS, CDR2 YYEKEE (reference sequence). The CDR3 runs to 16 residues. V was cut by 7 bases and J by 0 bases, with 20 bases left in between. CDR3 in amino acids: CASDQEGRRFSYEQYF. CDR3 sequence (DNA): TGTGCCAGCGACCAGGAGGGCAGGCGCTTCTCCTACGAGCAGTACTTC.

This clonotype was seen many times. This sequence joins TRBV19 and TRBJ1-1, with D tentatively TRBD1 (5 bases). The CDR3 is made up of 13 amino acids. V gave up 7 bases and J gave up 5 bases, with 14 bases separating them. CDR1 LNHDA and CDR2 SQIVND come from the germline V gene (reference sequence). The CDR3 sequence is CASMTGPGTEAFF. In DNA, the CDR3 is TGTGCCAGTATGACGGGGCCGGGTACTGAAGCTTTCTTT. Full variable domain (remainder filled in from reference TRBV19 and TRBJ1-1): DGGITQSPKYLFRKEGQNVTLSCEQNLNHDAMYWYRQDPGQGLRLIYYSQIVNDFQKGDIAEGYSVSREKKESFPLTVTSAQKNPTAFYLCASMTGPGTEAFFGQGTRLTVV.

There are many counts of this clonotype. The V and J genes are TRBV7-8 and TRBJ2-1, with D uncertain. Trimming took 5 bases from V and 6 from J, leaving 8 bases between them. This CDR3 spans 12 amino acids. Germline lookup yields CDR1 SGHVS and CDR2 FQNEAQ. This CDR3 reads CASSPKGNEQFF. The DNA of the CDR3 is TGTGCCAGCAGCCCGAAGGGCAATGAGCAGTTCTTC.

This clonotype was recorded at least ten times. This chain uses TRBV7-2 with TRBJ2-7; 8 nucleotides line up with TRBD1. V lost 1 base and J lost 4; bases outside the gene matches: 6. Germline assignment: CDR1 SGHTA and CDR2 FQGNSA. This CDR3 region has 15 residues. The DNA for the CDR3 is TGTGCCAGCAGCTTAGAGAGGACAGGGAGGTACGAGCAGTACTTC. Amino acids: CASSLERTGRYEQYF.

The genes are TRBV7-9 and TRBJ2-2; 7 bases match TRBD1. V lost 2 bases and J lost 6; bases outside the gene matches: 3. Germline V CDR1 and CDR2: SEHNR, FQNEAQ (reference sequence). The CDR3 has 14 residues. CDR3 bases: TGTGCCAGCAGCTTAAGAGGGGGCGCCGGGGAGCTGTTTTTT. This sequence encodes CASSLRGGAGELFF.

This clonotype was observed at least ten times. The chain combines TRBV7-2 with TRBJ2-7; D is undetermined. This CDR3 is built from 14 residues. The V and J ends lost 0 bases and 5 bases respectively, with 11 bases between them. Germline CDR1 and CDR2: SGHTA and FQGNSA. CDR3 region: CASSLAPDLHEQYF. The CDR3 DNA sequence: TGTGCCAGCAGCTTAGCACCGGATCTCCACGAGCAGTACTTC.

Many counts were recorded for this clonotype. The chain couples TRBV28 to TRBJ2-7; 10 bases line up with TRBD1. There are 15 residues in the CDR3. The V gene's germline CDR1 is MDHEN and CDR2 SYDVKM. V lost 7 bases and J lost 5; bases outside the gene matches: 11. In nucleotides, the CDR3 is TGTGCCAGCAACGAGGAGGGGACAGGGGCCCACGAGCAGTACTTC. The encoded protein is CASNEEGTGAHEQYF.

This clonotype was seen many times. V usage is TRBV7-9 and J usage is TRBJ2-5, with a weak D call TRBD2 (5 bases). Trimming stripped 5 bases from V and 0 bases from J, with 10 bases between. Germline CDR1 and CDR2: SEHNR and FQNEAQ (reference sequence). CDR3 length: 14 amino acids. CDR3 sequence: CASSLGRHQETQYF. In DNA form, the CDR3 reads TGTGCCAGCAGCCTAGGGAGACACCAAGAGACCCAGTACTTC.

The J gene is TRBJ1-6, the V gene TRBV20-1; D gene ambiguous. With 4 bases removed from V and 9 bases from J, the gap between germline ends came to 22 bases. The CDR3 has 16 amino acids. From germline, CDR1 is DFQATT and CDR2 SNEGSKA (reference sequence). In DNA form, the CDR3 reads TGCAGTGCTAAAAGCCTTGTGACTGGCTACGGTTCACCCCTCCACTTT. This encodes CSAKSLVTGYGSPLHF.

This clonotype was seen at least ten times. The chain employs TRBV3-1 and TRBJ1-1; D unresolved. CDR1 and CDR2 (germline): LGHDT, YNNKEL (reference sequence). Trimming stripped 1 base from V and 7 bases from J, with 7 bases between. This CDR3 spans 12 amino acids. CDR3 coding DNA: TGTGCCAGCAGCCAAGTAGGCTTTGAAGCTTTCTTT. Protein product: CASSQVGFEAFF. The full variable domain, rest sourced from reference TRBV3-1 and TRBJ1-1, is DTAVSQTPKYLVTQMGNDKSIKCEQNLGHDTMYWYKQDSKKFLKIMFSYNNKELIINETVPNRFSPKSPDKAHLNLHINSLELGDSAVYFCASSQVGFEAFFGQGTRLTVV.

This clonotype has ten or more counts. This rearrangement joins TRBV12-3 or TRBV12-4 to TRBJ1-3; the D is unclear. V was shortened by 4 bases and J by 0 bases, with 10 bases between the two germline ends. The CDR3 extends over 15 amino acids. DNA of the CDR3: TGTGCCAGCAGTTCGGGATCGCTCTCTGGAAACACCATATATTTT. This codes for CASSSGSLSGNTIYF.

In this sample, this clonotype turned up many times. The chain has TRBV15 and TRBJ2-3; TRBD2 aligns across 7 bases. CDR1 and CDR2 (germline): LNHNV, YYDKDF (reference sequence). The ends lost 3 bases at V and 3 bases at J; junction bases unmatched: 9. The CDR3 consists of 16 residues. CDR3 loop: CATSRGDYGGTDTQYF. The CDR3 DNA reads as TGTGCCACCAGCAGGGGGGACTATGGTGGGACAGATACGCAGTATTTT.